This T cell receptor (beta chain) appears in the sequencing data of a study of beta chain features in type 1 diabetes. The CDR3 contains 13 residues. CDR1 and CDR2 (germline): SEHNR, FQNEAQ (reference sequence). The V and J ends lost 3 bases and 6 bases respectively, with 11 bases between them. As every portion of the isolated RNA was reverse transcribed, the sequencing read expressed TCRB transcripts. Sequencing was performed with immunoSEQ multiplex PCR; in TCRdb, only in-frame clones are kept and a portion is missing. Among some 360,000 clones, 20% were seen once, and the ten largest hold around 0.045%.

The J gene is TRBJ1-2, the V gene TRBV7-9; D perhaps matches TRBD1 (5 bases). The sample was naive CD4+ T cells from blood. This clonotype originated in a woman younger than 35 in good health. The CDR3 loop reads CASSLGRDHGYTF. The CDR3 DNA reads TGTGCCAGCAGCTTGGGGAGGGACCATGGCTACACCTTC.